This TCR beta chain was obtained from a study of CD8+ T cells in alopecia areata (dated by TCRdb to 2016 to 2019). With regard to the full study: The treated patients took part in an open-label pilot trial in which moderate-to-severe alopecia areata was treated with oral tofacitinib at 5 to 10 mg twice daily. High-throughput TCRbeta sequencing was used to examine T cell clonal expansion in alopecia areata in both the C3H/HeJ mouse model and human patients. Scalp tissue and sorted CD4+ and CD8+ peripheral blood T cells from patchy and totalis/universalis alopecia areata patients and from healthy controls were covered by human TCRbeta sequencing. TCRbeta CDR3 regions were amplified by immunoSEQ multiplex PCR using 35 Vbeta forward and 13 Jbeta reverse primers. Scalp clonality was compared across normal scalp (n=4), patchy alopecia areata scalp (n=8), and alopecia totalis/universalis scalp (n=8). Patients on tofacitinib were biopsied at baseline and after 4 and 24 weeks of treatment, and several of the patients also had a later scalp biopsy. RNA was obtained with the PAXgene miRNA kit for fixed scalp, the miRNeasy kit for PBMCs, and the RNeasy kit for mouse skin. Tofacitinib was administered for 6 to 18 months, and 6 months of follow-up off drug were then conducted to assess delayed response and recurrence. The paper's findings and limits, for the study overall: TCR sequences shared between patients were less clear than in mice, possibly partly because of HLA diversity in the patient population. Compared with normal scalp, lesional scalp had higher clonality and more expanded CD8+ clones, particularly in alopecia totalis/universalis, a pattern that suggests antigenic drive. Resident alphabeta T cells in normal human skin are also sequenced, complicating scalp TCR repertoire analysis, unlike mouse skin dominated by gammadelta T cells.

With respect to this clone: Its antigen is unknown. It has no much larger one-base neighbor in the sample; base qualities were not kept.

The time point label, as the study defines it: baseline before oral tofacitinib. Peripheral blood and lesional scalp punch biopsies were obtained from patients with alopecia areata. After PBMCs were isolated by density centrifugation and stained for CD3, CD4 and CD8, a FACSAria was used to sort CD4+ and CD8+ T cells. Library preparation used the immunoSEQ multiplex PCR assay. For TCR sequencing, RNA was extracted from every sample and reverse transcribed into cDNA to serve as template. First-strand cDNA was synthesized using SuperScript III with a 2:1 mix of oligo-dT and random hexamers. A synthetic immune receptor repertoire was used to gauge amplification bias, and whatever bias remained was removed computationally. On the authors' methods: Raw reads were preprocessed for error removal, and CDR3 was defined according to IMGT conventions as running from the conserved cysteine to phenylalanine. Clonality was calculated as 1 minus Shannon entropy normalized by log2 of the number of productive unique TCRs. CD4 or CD8 identity of scalp clones was inferred by cross-referencing scalp TCRbeta sequences with sorted blood CD4 and CD8 repertoires. In its TCRdb copy, this immuneACCESS table keeps in-frame sequences only and misses some clones. Where compared with another copy, unresolved V genes explain less than half of these, and the others have no known cause. The V and J calls and clone size are taken from that table; D and trimming were inferred from the DNA. A total of 110,000 to 150,000 clones appear in this sample, 40% to 55% of them only once. Around 1% of the sample belongs to the ten largest clones.

The CDR3 measures 11 amino acids from cysteine to phenylalanine. Solely the CDR3 DNA is kept, with 33 bases framed from the first base. Reading the germline V gene (reference sequence) gives CDR1 DFQATT and CDR2 SNEGSKA. V drops 4 bases and J drops 11 bases, leaving 14 bases in between. The clonotype was recovered from a human donor with alopecia areata. Here the sequenced sample was CD4+ T cells sorted from blood, taken at week 0. The V and J genes are TRBV20-1 and TRBJ1-2, with no confidently assigned D gene. The DNA sequence is given as TGCAGTGCTACTACTCCAGAAGGGTACACCTTC. It translates to CSATTPEGYTF.